This entry is about one T cell receptor beta chain. Its antigen is not identified. The record originates from a study of T cell responses to AZD1222 COVID-19 vaccine. Whole-study results and caveats: Donors in the cohort were predominantly white British and more often female, and clonal diversity was possibly underestimated. Of the AZD1222 recipients, only 5 to 7 were seropositive at baseline. Variant regions that are unmutated are reportedly the target of nearly half of spike-specific TCRs.

The protocol was immunoSEQ multiplex PCR, while the TCRdb copy is restricted to in-frame clones and leaves out a portion. The data show 120,000 or so clones, roughly 87% seen once. The CDR3 runs 15 residues. Germline trimming cut 6 bases from V and 3 bases from J; bases unmatched to any gene: 6. Germline lookup yields CDR1 MDHEN and CDR2 SYDVKM. This sequence joins TRBV28 and TRBJ2-7; TRBD1 matches 12 bases. This TCR came from an adult in good health. Sequences were derived from peripheral blood, sampled on day 0 of AZD1222 vaccination. The CDR3 nucleotides are TGTGCCAGCAGGAGGGACAGGGGGCGTATCTACGAGCAGTACTTC. Translation gives CASRRDRGRIYEQYF.